A single sample gave rise to the 21 T cell receptor beta chains below, sequenced in a study of vaccination and CD4 T cells after COVID-19. The treatment here: roughly 11-day PBMC culture with coronavirus spike peptide pools or control peptides (ViraFEST assay). These TCRs' antigens remain unknown. Cultured CD4+ T cell DNA underwent sequencing with the Oncomine TCR Beta short-read assay. TCRdb processed the PCR reads anew with MiXCR; each CDR3 protein has one entry. The repertoire holds roughly 12,000 distinct CDR3 sequences, with roughly 44% as singletons. The sequenced material came from cultured CD4+ T cells from blood. The receptors come from a human donor with COVID-19.

The CDR3 region is CASSPSTYEQFF. The DNA of the CDR3 is TGTGCCAGCAGCCCTTCCACCTACGAGCAGTTCTTC. The gene calls are TRBV6-1 and TRBJ2-1; unclear D gene. The V end was cut by 6 bases, the J end by 10 bases, with 13 bases between. CDR1 MNHNS and CDR2 SASEGT come from the germline V gene. CDR3 length: 12 residues.

The chain links TRBV20-1 to TRBJ2-3; 11 bases agree with TRBD2. V shed 6 bases and J 2 bases; nucleotides not matched to a gene: 16. The germline V gene has CDR1 DFQATT and CDR2 SNEGSKA (reference sequence). The CDR3 extends over 18 amino acids. For the CDR3, the DNA is TGCAGTGCAACGGGACATGCACTAGCGGGGGATTTCACAGATACGCAGTATTTT. Its translation is CSATGHALAGDFTDTQYF.

The CDR3 DNA reads as TGTGCCAGCAGGATACGCACAGATACGCAGTATTTT. Its protein is CASRIRTDTQYF. V gene TRBV5-5 combines with J gene TRBJ2-3; D call uncertain. Germline V gene data show CDR1 as SGHKS and CDR2 as YYEKEE (reference sequence). V dropped 5 bases and J dropped 1 base, with 5 bases sitting between them. This CDR3 comprises 12 residues.

The V and J genes are TRBV10-3 and TRBJ1-1; TRBD1 is a possible D gene (5 bases). The CDR3 length is 15 residues. Trimming shortened V by 0 bases and J by 5 bases, and 13 bases separated the two germline ends. Germline CDR1 is ENHRY and CDR2 is SYGVKD. As DNA, the CDR3 is TGTGCCATCAGTGAGTCGACTCCGGGGGGTACTGAAGCTTTCTTT. It specifies CAISESTPGGTEAFF.

The rearrangement links TRBV6-2 or TRBV6-3 to TRBJ2-7; a weak D match, TRBD2 (6 bases). Trimming shortened V by 8 bases and J by 5 bases, and 19 bases separated the two germline ends. The CDR3 loop spans 14 amino acids. Germline V CDR1 and CDR2: MNHEY, SVGEGT. The CDR3: CASRFGGRHHEQYF. The CDR3 bases are TGTGCCAGCCGTTTCGGGGGAAGACACCACGAGCAGTACTTC.

This clonotype showed up just a few times. The junction departs from germline at one end; a sequencing error may be responsible. This chain links TRBV7-3 with TRBJ2-3; 14 bases match TRBD2. This CDR3 has 16 residues. CDR1 and CDR2 from the germline V gene are SGHTA and FQGTGA. CDR3 DNA sequence: TGTGCCAGCAGCTCAGGACTAGCGGGGGGCACGGATACGCAGTATTTT. As protein: CASSSGLAGGTDTQYF.

The chain uses TRBV12-3 or TRBV12-4 and TRBJ2-1; 8 bases align to TRBD1. V lost 2 bases to trimming and J lost 8 bases; unmatched junction nucleotides: 8. This CDR3 contains 15 residues. CDR3 DNA sequence: TGTGCCAGCAGTTTACGCGGCAGGGGGCCTCATGAGCAGTTCTTC. This gives the protein CASSLRGRGPHEQFF.

V gene TRBV28 combines with J gene TRBJ1-5, with D possibly TRBD1 on 6 matching bases. The CDR3 has 14 residues. Trimming took 6 bases from V and 5 from J, leaving 14 bases between them. Germline assignment: CDR1 MDHEN and CDR2 SYDVKM. The CDR3 is CASSSGTRYQPQHF. CDR3 DNA sequence: TGTGCCAGCAGCTCCGGGACAAGGTATCAGCCCCAGCATTTT. Combining the CDR3 with reference TRBV28 and TRBJ1-5 gives the whole variable domain DVKVTQSSRYLVKRTGEKVFLECVQDMDHENMFWYRQDPGLGLRLIYFSYDVKMKEKGDIPEGYSVSREKKERFSLILESASTNQTSMYLCASSSGTRYQPQHFGDGTRLSIL.

The V and J genes are TRBV6-1 and TRBJ2-2; 7 bases align to TRBD2. Trimming at V came to 6 bases and at J to 7 bases, leaving 8 bases not matched to a gene. The CDR3 runs 14 residues. CDR1 MNHNS and CDR2 SASEGT come from the germline V gene. The CDR3 nucleotides read TGTGCCAGCAGGCTCGGGGGGACCTACGGGGAGCTGTTTTTT. This codes for CASRLGGTYGELFF.

This clonotype was picked up a small number of times. This chain joins TRBV10-3 and TRBJ1-5, with no clear D. Germline-derived CDR1 and CDR2 are ENHRY and SYGVKD. The CDR3 spans 15 residues. V lost 0 bases to trimming and J lost 4 bases, with 10 bases between them. The CDR3 DNA sequence: TGTGCCATCAGTGAGTCGAAGGGCGGAAATCAGCCCCAGCATTTT. This translates into CAISESKGGNQPQHF.

The chain joins TRBV18 to TRBJ1-5, with D hard to call. The germline V gene encodes CDR1 KGHSH and CDR2 LQKENI. This CDR3 is 14 amino acids long. The V gene lost 2 bases and the J gene lost 3 bases, with 8 bases spanning the gap. CDR3 sequence reads: CASSPGLVNQPQHF. In nucleotides, the CDR3 is TGTGCCAGCTCACCAGGTCTTGTCAATCAGCCCCAGCATTTT.

J is TRBJ1-4 and V is TRBV7-2; unclear D gene. V was trimmed by 0 bases and J by 3 bases, leaving 8 bases between them. CDR3 length: 15 amino acids. The germline V gene has CDR1 SGHTA and CDR2 FQGNSA. The CDR3 sequence: CASSLARAPNEKLFF. DNA for the CDR3: TGTGCCAGCAGCTTAGCGAGGGCCCCTAATGAAAAACTGTTTTTT.

V is TRBV6-1 and J is TRBJ1-2; TRBD1 might be the D (5 bases). Germline V gene lookup returns CDR1 MNHNS and CDR2 SASEGT. This CDR3 is built from 13 residues. The V gene lost 5 bases and the J gene lost 7 bases, with 14 bases spanning the gap. The CDR3 nucleotides are TGTGCCAGCAGTCGGCAGGGCTTTGGTGGCTACACCTTC. Its protein product is CASSRQGFGGYTF.

The chain recombines TRBV27 with TRBJ1-5; possibly TRBD1 for D (5 bases). Germline CDR1 and CDR2: MNHEY and SMNVEV (reference sequence). The ends were cut back, 10 bases at V and 2 bases at J, with 12 bases in the middle. CDR3 length: 13 amino acids. The CDR3 spells CAITQGGNQPQHF. For the CDR3, the DNA is TGTGCCATCACTCAGGGTGGCAATCAGCCCCAGCATTTT.

V usage is TRBV7-2 and J usage is TRBJ2-7; unclear D gene. CDR1 SGHTA and CDR2 FQGNSA come from the germline V gene. The CDR3 sequence is 14 residues long. V lost 5 bases and J 2 bases, leaving 13 bases between the germline ends. CDR3 bases: TGTGCCAGCAGCCGCGGCCTGGGAACCTACGAGCAGTACTTC. Translating gives CASSRGLGTYEQYF.

The J gene is TRBJ2-1, the V gene TRBV20-1; 8 positions agree with TRBD2. Trimming cost V 3 bases and J 0 bases; bases outside gene matches: 4. Germline V gene sequence: CDR1 DFQATT, CDR2 SNEGSKA (reference sequence). This CDR3 has 15 amino acids. CDR3 in DNA: TGCAGTGCTAGGGCGGGGGGCTTCTCCTACAATGAGCAGTTCTTC. Protein: CSARAGGFSYNEQFF.

This clonotype showed up just a few times. In nucleotides, the CDR3 is TGTGCCAGCACCCCTCGAGCCGGCCAGAACACTGAAGCTTTCTTT. This gives the protein CASTPRAGQNTEAFF. The chain uses TRBV6-4 and TRBJ1-1; D is uncertain. Germline CDR1 MRHNA, CDR2 SNTAGT. V lost 7 bases and J lost 1, with 16 bases in between. The CDR3 is 15 residues long.

This clonotype showed up just a few times. The chain employs TRBV27 and TRBJ2-3; 9 bases align to TRBD1. CDR3 length equals 16 residues. V shed 2 bases and J 7 bases; nucleotides not matched to a gene: 10. The germline V gene has CDR1 MNHEY and CDR2 SMNVEV (reference sequence). The CDR3 spells CASSLKRTGERNTQYF. The CDR3 nucleotides read TGTGCCAGCAGTTTAAAAAGGACAGGGGAGCGGAATACGCAGTATTTT.

In DNA form, the CDR3 reads TGTGCCACCAGCAGGAACAGACATAGCAATCAGCCCCAGCATTTT. Protein product: CATSRNRHSNQPQHF. The chain combines TRBV15 with TRBJ1-5; D remains ambiguous. The V gene's germline CDR1 is LNHNV and CDR2 YYDKDF (reference sequence). This CDR3 is built from 15 residues. Trimming removed 3 bases at V and 0 bases at J, with 9 bases between.

The genes are TRBV7-2 and TRBJ1-5; tentative D call: TRBD1 (6 bases). Germline assignment: CDR1 SGHTA and CDR2 FQGNSA. The CDR3 loop spans 14 amino acids. Trimming pared 6 bases from V and 4 bases from J, leaving 13 bases between. CDR3 in amino acids: CASRAPGQNQPQHF. The CDR3 coding sequence is TGTGCCAGCAGGGCACCGGGACAAAATCAGCCCCAGCATTTT.

This clonotype was counted once. V gene TRBV19 combines with J gene TRBJ1-1; D may be TRBD1 (6 bases). The CDR3 contains 12 residues. Trimming removed 1 base at V and 10 bases at J, with 10 bases between. CDR1 and CDR2 (germline): LNHDA, SQIVND (reference sequence). This CDR3 reads CASSIVQGGAFF. The CDR3 DNA sequence: TGTGCCAGTAGTATAGTGCAAGGGGGAGCTTTCTTT.